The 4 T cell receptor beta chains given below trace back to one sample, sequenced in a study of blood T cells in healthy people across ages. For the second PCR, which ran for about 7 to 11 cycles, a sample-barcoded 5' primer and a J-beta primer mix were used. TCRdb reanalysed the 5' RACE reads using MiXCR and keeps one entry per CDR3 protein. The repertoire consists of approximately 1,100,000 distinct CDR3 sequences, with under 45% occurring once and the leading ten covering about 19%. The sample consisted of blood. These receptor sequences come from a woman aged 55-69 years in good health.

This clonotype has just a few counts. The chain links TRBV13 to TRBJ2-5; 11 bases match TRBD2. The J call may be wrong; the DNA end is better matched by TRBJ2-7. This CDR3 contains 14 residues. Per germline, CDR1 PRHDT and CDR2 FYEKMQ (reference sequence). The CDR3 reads CASSSAGLAGEQYF. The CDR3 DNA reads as TGTGCCAGCAGCTCCGCAGGACTAGCGGGCGAGCAGTACTTC.

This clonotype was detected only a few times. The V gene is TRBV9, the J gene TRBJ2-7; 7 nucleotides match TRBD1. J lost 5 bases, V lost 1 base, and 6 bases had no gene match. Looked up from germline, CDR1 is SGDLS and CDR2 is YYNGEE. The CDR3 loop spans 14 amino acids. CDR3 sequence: CASSVQGERNEQYF. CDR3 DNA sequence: TGTGCCAGCAGCGTACAGGGGGAAAGAAACGAGCAGTACTTC.

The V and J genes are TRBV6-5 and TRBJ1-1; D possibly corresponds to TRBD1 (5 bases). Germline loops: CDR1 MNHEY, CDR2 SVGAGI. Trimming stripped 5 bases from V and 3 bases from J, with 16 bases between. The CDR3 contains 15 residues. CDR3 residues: CASSTVRVGYTEAFF. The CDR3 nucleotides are TGTGCCAGCAGTACCGTCAGGGTGGGATACACTGAAGCTTTCTTT.

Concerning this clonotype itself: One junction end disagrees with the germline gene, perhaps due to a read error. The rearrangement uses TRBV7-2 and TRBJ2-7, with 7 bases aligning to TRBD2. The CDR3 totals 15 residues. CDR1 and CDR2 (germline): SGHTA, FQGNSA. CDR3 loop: CASSLAAAQLYEQYF. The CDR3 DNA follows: TGTGCCAGCAGCCTAGCGGCGGCACAACTCTACGAGCAGTACTTC.